The 15 T cell receptor beta chains below were found in one sample sequenced in a study of T cells in Graves' hyperthyroidism and ophthalmopathy. Amplification yielded TCR beta CDR3 regions, with RNA transcripts as the source. Using the HTBI primer set, a first-round RT-PCR was run on the TCR CDR3. TCRdb reprocessed the multiplex PCR reads with MiXCR, giving one entry per CDR3 protein. Among more than 500,000 distinct CDR3 sequences, around 15% were seen once, and the ten largest hold around 3.9%. Specimen: blood. The receptors were gathered from a woman in her twenties or thirties with Graves' hyperthyroidism.

V usage is TRBV12-3 or TRBV12-4 and J usage is TRBJ1-5; D is unresolved. This CDR3 has 14 residues. With 5 bases removed from V and 5 bases from J, the gap between germline ends came to 13 bases. The CDR3 is CASSKRPFDQPQHF. The CDR3 DNA reads as TGTGCCAGCAGTAAGAGACCCTTTGATCAGCCCCAGCATTTT.

The J gene is TRBJ2-5, the V gene TRBV27; D unresolved. V was cut by 5 bases and J by 1 base, with 14 bases left in between. Germline CDR1 and CDR2: MNHEY and SMNVEV (reference sequence). The CDR3 extends over 15 amino acids. This CDR3 reads CASSTEDGIQETQYF. The DNA of the CDR3 is TGTGCCAGCAGTACCGAGGACGGAATCCAAGAGACCCAGTACTTC.

This clonotype was seen a handful of times. The chain employs TRBV25-1 and TRBJ2-5, with 10 positions matching TRBD2. With V trimmed by 6 bases and J by 4 bases, 11 bases remained unmatched. The CDR3 is 16 amino acids. Per the germline V gene, CDR1 is MGHDK and CDR2 is SYGVNS. The CDR3 DNA reads as TGTGCCAGCAGCCCTAGGCTAGCGGGAGTCGGAGAGACCCAGTACTTC. As protein: CASSPRLAGVGETQYF.

This clonotype was recorded at least ten times. CDR3 bases: TGTGCCACCTCCTTCGGGGGTTGGGACAATGAGCAGTTCTTC. It encodes CATSFGGWDNEQFF. This sequence joins TRBV15 and TRBJ2-1; maybe TRBD2 (6 bases). This CDR3 is built from 14 residues. The V gene's germline CDR1 is LNHNV and CDR2 YYDKDF (reference sequence). Trimming removed 8 bases at V and 5 bases at J, with 16 bases between.

The gene calls are TRBV6-2 or TRBV6-3 and TRBJ2-1, with 11 bases matching TRBD2. The V and J ends lost 4 bases and 10 bases, in that order; junction bases with no gene match: 6. The germline CDR1 and CDR2 sequences are MNHEY and SVGEGT. CDR3 size: 14 residues. As DNA, the CDR3 is TGTGCCAGCAGTTTACTAGCGGGAGATTGGGAGCAGTTCTTC. Translation: CASSLLAGDWEQFF.

This clonotype was seen repeatedly, ten times or more. The rearrangement joins TRBV30 to TRBJ2-5; D tentatively fits TRBD1 or TRBD2 (6 bases each). Germline V gene sequence: CDR1 GTSNPN, CDR2 SVGIG (reference sequence). This CDR3 region has 12 residues. The V end was cut by 5 bases, the J end by 4 bases, with 11 bases between. The CDR3 spells CAWEGGGETQYF. The CDR3 region has the DNA TGTGCCTGGGAGGGGGGAGGAGAGACCCAGTACTTC. The full variable domain, completed using reference TRBV30 and TRBJ2-5, is SQTIHQWPATLVQPVGSPLSLECTVEGTSNPNLYWYRQAAGRGLQLLFYSVGIGQISSEVPQNLSASRPQDRQFILSSKKLLLSDSGFYLCAWEGGGETQYFGPGTRLLVL.

This clonotype was recorded a few times. J is TRBJ2-7 and V is TRBV4-3; 9 positions match TRBD2. Germline V lookup: CDR1 LGHNA, CDR2 YSLEER. The CDR3 covers 17 residues. Unmatched junction bases numbered 10, after V lost 1 base and J lost 3 bases. The CDR3: CASSQGIAGVNNYEQYF. The CDR3 nucleotides are TGCGCCAGCAGCCAAGGGATAGCGGGAGTGAACAACTACGAGCAGTACTTC.

The V and J genes are TRBV28 and TRBJ2-1, with D perhaps matching TRBD2 (5 bases). The V end lost 2 bases, the J end lost 6 bases, and 14 bases lay between the germline ends. The CDR3 loop spans 15 amino acids. Germline CDR1 MDHEN, CDR2 SYDVKM. The CDR3 bases are TGTGCCAGCAGTTTAGACCGGGATTTGAGCAATGAGCAGTTCTTC. This translates into CASSLDRDLSNEQFF.

V gene TRBV30 combines with J gene TRBJ2-5; TRBD2 is a possible D gene (6 bases). The germline V gene has CDR1 GTSNPN and CDR2 SVGIG (reference sequence). The ends were cut back, 5 bases at V and 0 bases at J, with 13 bases in the middle. CDR3 length: 14 residues. This chain's CDR3 is CAWDVREHQETQYF. CDR3 sequence (DNA): TGTGCCTGGGATGTGCGGGAACACCAAGAGACCCAGTACTTC.

This clonotype appeared a few times. This chain uses TRBV7-2 with TRBJ2-4; D is possibly TRBD2 (5 bases). V shed 0 bases and J shed 3 bases, with 15 bases lying between them. The CDR3 has 17 residues. CDR1 SGHTA and CDR2 FQGNSA come from the germline V gene. The CDR3 reads CASSLAALEWNKNIQYF. The CDR3 DNA is TGTGCCAGCAGCTTAGCTGCACTAGAGTGGAACAAAAACATTCAGTACTTC.

The table lists this clonotype with many counts. The rearrangement links TRBV28 to TRBJ2-7; D not resolved. V lost 6 bases, J lost 1 base, and 13 bases lay in between. Germline CDR1 and CDR2: MDHEN and SYDVKM. CDR3 length equals 14 residues. The CDR3 DNA is TGTGCCAGCAGGGGCGCCCCGAGATCCTACGAGCAGTACTTC. It is translated as CASRGAPRSYEQYF.

This clonotype was seen ten or more times. This chain joins TRBV7-8 and TRBJ2-1; 9 nucleotides align to TRBD1. Looked up from germline, CDR1 is SGHVS and CDR2 is FQNEAQ. This CDR3 contains 15 residues. The junction had 5 bases not matched to a gene; V was cut back by 5 bases and J by 3 bases. CDR3 in amino acids: CASSPTGGVYNEQFF. The CDR3 nucleotides are TGTGCCAGCAGCCCTACAGGGGGCGTCTACAATGAGCAGTTCTTC.

The rearrangement uses TRBV18 and TRBJ1-2; TRBD1 matches 7 bases. The CDR3 consists of 16 residues. Looked up from germline, CDR1 is KGHSH and CDR2 is LQKENI. Unmatched junction bases numbered 6, after V lost 2 bases and J lost 0 bases. CDR3 region: CASSPMRDSSNYGYTF. In DNA, the CDR3 is TGTGCCAGCTCACCAATGCGGGACAGCTCTAACTATGGCTACACCTTC.

Comments on this clonotype: A much larger clone sits a single nucleotide away, making a read error possible. This chain uses TRBV5-1 with TRBJ2-3; TRBD2 agrees at 12 bases. This CDR3 contains 18 residues. V lost 5 bases to trimming and J lost 0 bases; unmatched junction nucleotides: 10. CDR1 SGHRS and CDR2 YFSETQ come from the germline V gene. CDR3 amino acids: CASRHPTSGGTSTDTQYF. CDR3 coding DNA: TGCGCCAGCAGGCACCCGACTAGCGGGGGAACTAGCACAGATACGCAGTATTTT. Variable domain in full (rest from reference TRBV5-1 and TRBJ2-3): KAGVTQTPRYLIKTRGQQVTLSCSPISGHRSVSWYQQTPGQGLQFLFEYFSETQRNKGNFPGRFSGRQFSNSRSEMNVSTLELGDSALYLCASRHPTSGGTSTDTQYFGPGTRLTVL.

The chain carries TRBV2 and TRBJ1-5, with 11 positions matching TRBD1. Looked up from germline, CDR1 is SNHLY and CDR2 is FYNNEI. Trimming removed 6 bases from V and 6 bases from J; junction bases left unmatched: 7. CDR3 length equals 15 residues. The CDR3 region has the DNA TGTGCCAGCAGCCGGGACAGGGGGGAAATTCAGCCCCAGCATTTT. Protein product: CASSRDRGEIQPQHF.